This is a list of T cell receptor beta chains from one sample in a study of monozygotic twins with inflammatory bowel disease. TCRdb reprocessed the 5' RACE reads; each CDR3 protein has one entry and no DNA is given. This table lists 80,000 or so distinct CDR3 sequences. What was sequenced was blood. The source is a human donor with ulcerative colitis or Crohn's disease, or a healthy co-twin of an affected twin (not recorded which). CDR3s include the opening cysteine and the closing phenylalanine or tryptophan. The order of the fields is clone size, J gene, V gene, CDR3 protein. Clone size, where shown, is once, few, many, or a class for clones that have expanded.

abundance: NA
j_gene: TRBJ2-3
v_gene: TRBV5-5
CDR3aa: CASSPVGVGTDTQYF

abundance: NA
j_gene: TRBJ2-7
v_gene: TRBV7-3
CDR3aa: CASSLSSGGPYEQYF

abundance: NA
j_gene: TRBJ2-3
v_gene: TRBV5-1
CDR3aa: CASSVNRATDTQYF

abundance: NA
j_gene: TRBJ1-6
v_gene: TRBV11-2
CDR3aa: CASRAEYVGGSPLHF

abundance: NA
j_gene: TRBJ1-4
v_gene: TRBV7-2
CDR3aa: CASSLGQGREKLFF

abundance: medium-sized
j_gene: TRBJ1-2
v_gene: TRBV15
CDR3aa: CATSRDRGGYTF

abundance: NA
j_gene: TRBJ2-1
v_gene: TRBV7-2
CDR3aa: CATKGQRGPNEQFF

abundance: NA
j_gene: TRBJ2-2
v_gene: TRBV5-1
CDR3aa: CASAPGGANTGELFF

abundance: NA
j_gene: TRBJ1-5
v_gene: TRBV20-1
CDR3aa: CRRENSNQPQHF

abundance: NA
j_gene: TRBJ2-2
v_gene: TRBV9
CDR3aa: CASSVNPRAGFSGTGELFF

abundance: NA
j_gene: TRBJ2-1
v_gene: TRBV7-2
CDR3aa: CASSFLYEQFF

abundance: NA
j_gene: TRBJ1-1
v_gene: TRBV7-9
CDR3aa: CASSLIRSDGAEAFF

abundance: NA
j_gene: TRBJ1-1
v_gene: TRBV20-1
CDR3aa: CSARDYEGHESEAFF

abundance: NA
j_gene: TRBJ1-5
v_gene: TRBV18
CDR3aa: CASSVGQGVLPNQPQHF